The 32 T cell receptor beta chains given below trace back to one sample, sequenced in a study of cytomegalovirus exposure and HLA in healthy donors. 60 Vbeta and 13 Jbeta primers were used in PCR. Sequencing used immunoSEQ multiplex PCR; TCRdb keeps in-frame clones, though not all of them. The sample yields roughly 110,000 clones, about 70% seen once. The sample was PBMCs. The receptor set was obtained from a female donor in good health and CMV-seronegative.

CDR3 DNA sequence: TGTGCCAGCAGAGACAGGCCTGCAACTAATGAAAAACTGTTTTTT. It encodes CASRDRPATNEKLFF. The chain has TRBV19 and TRBJ1-4; D possibly corresponds to TRBD1 (6 bases). V shed 9 bases and J shed 0 bases, with 14 bases lying between them. From germline, CDR1 is LNHDA and CDR2 SQIVND (reference sequence). The CDR3 is 15 residues long.

The chain recombines TRBV12-5 with TRBJ1-4, with D perhaps matching TRBD1 (5 bases). This CDR3 has 17 residues. Deletions cut 1 base from V and 3 bases from J, with 15 bases between. The germline CDR1 and CDR2 sequences are LGHNT and FRNRAP. The CDR3 sequence is CASGLGGLSQANEKLFF. DNA for the CDR3: TGTGCTAGTGGTTTGGGGGGCCTCTCCCAGGCTAATGAAAAACTGTTTTTT.

The chain recombines TRBV30 with TRBJ1-2; TRBD1 agrees at 7 bases. Per germline, CDR1 GTSNPN and CDR2 SVGIG (reference sequence). After removal of 3 bases from V and 7 bases from J, the junction contained 11 bases not matched to a gene. This CDR3 is 14 amino acids long. The CDR3 reads CAWRASGTARGYTF. CDR3 sequence (DNA): TGTGCCTGGAGAGCCTCCGGGACAGCCCGTGGCTACACCTTC.

The gene calls are TRBV7-9 and TRBJ2-7; D is possibly TRBD1 (6 bases). Trimming cost V 5 bases and J 3 bases, with 11 bases left between them. Germline lookup yields CDR1 SEHNR and CDR2 FQNEAQ (reference sequence). The CDR3 covers 13 residues. The CDR3 nucleotides are TGTGCCAGCAGCCCCACAGGGAACTACGAGCAGTACTTC. Translating gives CASSPTGNYEQYF.

In its sample, this clone was seen a few times. The gene calls are TRBV29-1 and TRBJ1-1, with TRBD1 identical over 9 bases. CDR3 length: 13 amino acids. Germline lookup yields CDR1 SQVTM and CDR2 ANQGSEA. V was pared by 6 bases and J by 1 base, with 3 bases of the junction left unmatched. The CDR3 region has the DNA TGCAGCGTCTCGACAGGGGGGAACACTGAAGCTTTCTTT. It encodes CSVSTGGNTEAFF.

V and J are TRBV27 and TRBJ2-2; TRBD1 aligns across 7 bases. This CDR3 region has 16 residues. V was pared by 6 bases and J by 0 bases, with 7 bases of the junction left unmatched. Per the germline V gene, CDR1 is MNHEY and CDR2 is SMNVEV (reference sequence). CDR3 protein: CASSRDRETNTGELFF. The CDR3 nucleotides are TGTGCCAGCAGCCGTGACAGGGAGACGAACACCGGGGAGCTGTTTTTT.

The rearrangement uses TRBV28 and TRBJ1-2; D gene uncertain. V was trimmed by 2 bases and J by 4 bases, leaving 8 bases between them. Germline CDR1 and CDR2: MDHEN and SYDVKM. The CDR3 is 13 amino acids. CDR3 amino acids: CASSLRGSYGYTF. The CDR3 DNA is TGTGCCAGCAGTTTACGGGGTTCCTATGGCTACACCTTC.

The chain has TRBV25-1 and TRBJ2-1; 8 bases line up with TRBD2. Germline-derived CDR1 and CDR2 are MGHDK and SYGVNS. V gave up 9 bases and J gave up 2 bases; unmatched junction bases: 18. The CDR3 totals 18 residues. The CDR3 sequence is CARRIGREDYVPYNEQFF. DNA for the CDR3: TGTGCCAGGAGGATAGGGCGGGAGGACTATGTACCCTACAATGAGCAGTTCTTC.

This clone was detected once. The chain joins TRBV7-9 to TRBJ1-4; TRBD1 matches 8 bases. Per germline, CDR1 SEHNR and CDR2 FQNEAQ (reference sequence). Unmatched junction bases numbered 18, after V lost 5 bases and J lost 4 bases. The CDR3 has 19 residues. CDR3 DNA sequence: TGTGCCAGCAGCCCGCTGGGGACAGGAACGTTTTCGGGTAATGAAAAACTGTTTTTT. Its protein product is CASSPLGTGTFSGNEKLFF. Variable domain in full (rest from reference TRBV7-9 and TRBJ1-4): DTGVSQNPRHKITKRGQNVTFRCDPISEHNRLYWYRQTLGQGPEFLTYFQNEAQLEKSRLLSDRFSAERPKGSFSTLEIQRTEQGDSAMYLCASSPLGTGTFSGNEKLFFGSGTQLSVL.

The CDR3 spells CASSVEVRGPGNTIYF. DNA of the CDR3: TGTGCCAGCAGCGTAGAGGTCAGGGGGCCTGGAAACACCATATATTTT. The rearrangement links TRBV9 to TRBJ1-3; 8 bases line up with TRBD1. The V and J ends lost 0 bases and 2 bases, in that order; junction bases with no gene match: 4. Germline loops: CDR1 SGDLS, CDR2 YYNGEE. The CDR3 extends over 16 amino acids.

This chain joins TRBV28 and TRBJ2-7, with D possibly being TRBD1 (5 bases). Germline assignment: CDR1 MDHEN and CDR2 SYDVKM. Trimming took 5 bases from V and 7 from J, leaving 15 bases between them. The CDR3 is made up of 13 amino acids. The CDR3, as DNA: TGTGCCAGCAGTCCGATCTGGGGCCAGGAGCAGTACTTC. It codes for CASSPIWGQEQYF.

This clone appeared a few times. The chain recombines TRBV29-1 with TRBJ1-2, with D perhaps TRBD1 (6 bases). CDR1 is SQVTM and CDR2 is ANQGSEA in the germline V gene. The V end was cut by 3 bases, the J end by 7 bases, with 12 bases between. This CDR3 is 12 amino acids long. The CDR3 nucleotides are TGCAGCGTTGAGCTGGGGGCGGGTGGCTACACCTTC. This gives the protein CSVELGAGGYTF. The full variable domain, rest sourced from reference TRBV29-1 and TRBJ1-2, is SAVISQKPSRDICQRGTSLTIQCQVDSQVTMMFWYRQQPGQSLTLIATANQGSEATYESGFVIDKFPISRPNLTFSTLTVSNMSPEDSSIYLCSVELGAGGYTFGSGTRLTVV.

This chain joins TRBV7-8 and TRBJ2-3; 8 positions match TRBD2. Trimming took 0 bases from V and 3 from J; bases not matched to a gene: 8. The CDR3 has 17 residues. Germline CDR1 reads SGHVS; CDR2 reads FQNEAQ. CDR3 in amino acids: CASSLAYAGGGTDTQYF. CDR3 DNA: TGTGCCAGCAGCTTAGCGTACGCGGGAGGAGGGACAGATACGCAGTATTTT. The full variable domain, rest sourced from reference TRBV7-8 and TRBJ2-3, is GAGVSQSPRYKVAKRGQDVALRCDPISGHVSLFWYQQALGQGPEFLTYFQNEAQLDKSGLPSDRFFAERPEGSVSTLKIQRTQQEDSAVYLCASSLAYAGGGTDTQYFGPGTRLTVL.

This sequence joins TRBV5-4 and TRBJ1-1; D may be TRBD1 (5 bases). The V end was cut by 6 bases, the J end by 1 base, with 10 bases between. Germline lookup yields CDR1 SGHNT and CDR2 YYREEE (reference sequence). CDR3 length: 13 amino acids. CDR3 coding DNA: TGTGCCAGCAAGGGGCACCCGAACACTGAAGCTTTCTTT. Protein: CASKGHPNTEAFF.

The rearrangement links TRBV5-6 to TRBJ1-2; 7 nucleotides line up with TRBD1. After removal of 3 bases from V and 4 bases from J, the junction contained 6 bases not matched to a gene. Germline assignment: CDR1 SGHDT and CDR2 YYEEEE. The CDR3 has 14 residues. The CDR3 DNA reads TGTGCCAGCAGCTCGACAGGGCTTTTCTATGGCTACACCTTC. Its protein is CASSSTGLFYGYTF.

There are a few counts of this clone. J is TRBJ2-3 and V is TRBV5-1; possible D gene TRBD2, 6 bases. This CDR3 is 14 amino acids long. Germline CDR1 and CDR2: SGHRS and YFSETQ. Trimming stripped 2 bases from V and 5 bases from J, with 12 bases between. The CDR3 spells CASSLTGVEDTQYF. In nucleotides, the CDR3 is TGCGCCAGCAGCTTAACGGGAGTGGAAGATACGCAGTATTTT.

V is TRBV19 and J is TRBJ1-1; 9 nucleotides line up with TRBD1. The junction had 11 bases not matched to a gene; V was cut back by 10 bases and J by 5 bases. Germline V gene lookup returns CDR1 LNHDA and CDR2 SQIVND (reference sequence). This CDR3 is built from 14 residues. The CDR3: CATKTDRGGTEAFF. CDR3 DNA sequence: TGTGCCACCAAAACGGACAGGGGCGGAACTGAAGCTTTCTTT.

This chain connects TRBV4-2 to TRBJ2-3; 10 bases match TRBD2. This CDR3 comprises 16 residues. Germline CDR1 reads LGHNA; CDR2 reads YNFKEQ. V lost 1 base to trimming and J lost 3 bases; unmatched junction nucleotides: 4. CDR3 region: CASSQAGLAETDTQYF. CDR3 bases: TGTGCCAGCAGCCAAGCCGGACTAGCGGAAACAGATACGCAGTATTTT.

The CDR3 DNA reads as TGTGCTAGTGGTGCCTACTACGAGCAGTACTTC. This translates into CASGAYYEQYF. V gene TRBV12-5 combines with J gene TRBJ2-7; no definite D call. Looked up from germline, CDR1 is LGHNT and CDR2 is FRNRAP. Deletions cut 5 bases from V and 3 bases from J, with 5 bases between. This CDR3 contains 11 residues.

The chain joins TRBV19 to TRBJ1-5, with no clear D. This CDR3 is 15 amino acids long. V lost 4 bases to trimming and J lost 2 bases, with 12 bases between them. Germline V gives CDR1 LNHDA, CDR2 SQIVND (reference sequence). The DNA of the CDR3 is TGTGCCAGTAGTAACCGCCGGAGCGGCAATCAGCCCCAGCATTTT. Translating it yields CASSNRRSGNQPQHF.

In its sample, this clone was seen a few times. The chain uses TRBV10-1 and TRBJ2-7, with D possibly TRBD1 on 6 matching bases. V was cut by 3 bases and J by 3 bases, with 12 bases left in between. This CDR3 contains 14 residues. Germline values: CDR1 WNHNN, CDR2 SYGVQD (reference sequence). CDR3 sequence (DNA): TGCGCCAGCAGTGATGGTGGACAGCTCTACGAGCAGTACTTC. The encoded protein is CASSDGGQLYEQYF.

The chain uses TRBV6-4 and TRBJ1-2, with D tentatively TRBD1 (5 bases). Trimming removed 8 bases from V and 6 bases from J, with 16 bases in between. Germline V gene sequence: CDR1 MRHNA, CDR2 SNTAGT. CDR3 length equals 13 residues. The CDR3 DNA sequence: TGTGCCAGCCGCCCGGCGGGGGACCATGGCTACACCTTC. Translation gives CASRPAGDHGYTF.

V usage is TRBV7-2 and J usage is TRBJ2-3, with D possibly TRBD2 on 5 matching bases. This CDR3 spans 14 amino acids. From germline, CDR1 is SGHTA and CDR2 FQGNSA. V was cut by 3 bases and J by 2 bases, with 9 bases left in between. For the CDR3, the DNA is TGTGCCAGCAGCTTTTCCCGGGACACAGATACGCAGTATTTT. Its translation: CASSFSRDTDTQYF.

The chain combines TRBV9 with TRBJ2-2; D possibly corresponds to TRBD1 (5 bases). The CDR3 contains 13 residues. Germline loops: CDR1 SGDLS, CDR2 YYNGEE. Trimming removed 2 bases from V and 7 bases from J, with 9 bases in between. The CDR3 sequence is CASSVQGNGELFF. Here the CDR3 DNA reads TGTGCCAGCAGCGTCCAGGGTAACGGGGAGCTGTTTTTT.

V and J are TRBV28 and TRBJ1-5; 10 positions match TRBD1. J gave up 2 bases and V 9 bases, and 7 bases lay outside the gene matches. Germline CDR1 MDHEN, CDR2 SYDVKM. The CDR3 runs 15 residues. The CDR3 DNA sequence: TGTGCCAGTACGACAGGGGGCGATGGCAATCAGCCCCAGCATTTT. Protein sequence: CASTTGGDGNQPQHF.

V is TRBV19 and J is TRBJ2-7; D is perhaps TRBD2 (6 bases). The length of the CDR3 is 16 residues. In germline, CDR1 is LNHDA, CDR2 SQIVND (reference sequence). Trimming pared 6 bases from V and 4 bases from J, leaving 22 bases between. DNA for the CDR3: TGTGCCAGTAGCACCACCGGGAGAGAGGGTTCGTACGAGCAGTACTTC. Residues: CASSTTGREGSYEQYF. Based on the CDR3 plus reference TRBV19 and TRBJ2-7, the full variable domain is DGGITQSPKYLFRKEGQNVTLSCEQNLNHDAMYWYRQDPGQGLRLIYYSQIVNDFQKGDIAEGYSVSREKKESFPLTVTSAQKNPTAFYLCASSTTGREGSYEQYFGPGTRLTVT.

Only a few counts were recorded for this clone. The chain links TRBV19 to TRBJ2-5; 8 nucleotides line up with TRBD1. V dropped 6 bases and J dropped 5; count of bases not matched to a gene: 8. CDR1 LNHDA and CDR2 SQIVND come from the germline V gene (reference sequence). The CDR3 is 14 residues long. CDR3 coding DNA: TGTGCCAGTAGGACTACAGGGGGGAGGGAGACCCAGTACTTC. This encodes CASRTTGGRETQYF.

The J gene is TRBJ2-4, the V gene TRBV14, with 8 bases lining up with TRBD2. This CDR3 contains 18 residues. The J segment lost 0 bases and the V segment lost 0 bases, leaving 7 bases of the junction unmatched. Germline V lookup: CDR1 SGHDN, CDR2 FVKESK. The CDR3 loop reads CASSQDSRLAGAKNIQYF. CDR3 bases: TGTGCCAGCAGCCAAGATTCGAGGCTAGCGGGAGCCAAAAACATTCAGTACTTC.

In its sample, this clone was seen a few times. The V and J genes are TRBV6-6 and TRBJ2-5; D perhaps matches TRBD2 (5 bases). V was cut by 6 bases and J by 3 bases, with 14 bases left in between. The CDR3 has 14 residues. Germline CDR1 reads MNHNY; CDR2 reads SVGAGI (reference sequence). In DNA, the CDR3 is TGTGCCAGCAGCCACGAGGACGGGAAAGAGACCCAGTACTTC. Translated, it gives CASSHEDGKETQYF.

In regard to this clone: The same CDR3 is also encoded by other DNA sequences in this sample. This chain connects TRBV5-1 to TRBJ2-5; D may be TRBD2 (6 bases). Germline loops: CDR1 SGHRS, CDR2 YFSETQ. This CDR3 has 15 amino acids. The germline V and J ends were trimmed by 0 bases and 4 bases, with 13 bases remaining between them. CDR3 bases: TGCGCCAGCAGCTTGGAAGGAGGGGAGGCAGAGACCCAGTACTTC. As protein: CASSLEGGEAETQYF.

The gene calls are TRBV6-1 and TRBJ2-5; D possibly corresponds to TRBD1 (5 bases). The CDR3 runs to 14 residues. The germline CDR1 and CDR2 sequences are MNHNS and SASEGT. The germline V and J ends were trimmed by 1 base and 4 bases, with 10 bases remaining between them. CDR3 nucleotide sequence: TGTGCCAGCAGTGAAGTCAGGGTTAGAGAGACCCAGTACTTC. It yields the protein CASSEVRVRETQYF.

This chain uses TRBV28 with TRBJ2-1, with 7 bases that match TRBD2. The trim removed 4 bases at V and 0 bases at J, leaving 3 bases unmatched. Germline V gene lookup returns CDR1 MDHEN and CDR2 SYDVKM. The CDR3 length is 15 residues. This chain's CDR3 is CASSWDYRSYNEQFF. CDR3 bases: TGTGCCAGCAGTTGGGACTATCGCTCCTACAATGAGCAGTTCTTC.